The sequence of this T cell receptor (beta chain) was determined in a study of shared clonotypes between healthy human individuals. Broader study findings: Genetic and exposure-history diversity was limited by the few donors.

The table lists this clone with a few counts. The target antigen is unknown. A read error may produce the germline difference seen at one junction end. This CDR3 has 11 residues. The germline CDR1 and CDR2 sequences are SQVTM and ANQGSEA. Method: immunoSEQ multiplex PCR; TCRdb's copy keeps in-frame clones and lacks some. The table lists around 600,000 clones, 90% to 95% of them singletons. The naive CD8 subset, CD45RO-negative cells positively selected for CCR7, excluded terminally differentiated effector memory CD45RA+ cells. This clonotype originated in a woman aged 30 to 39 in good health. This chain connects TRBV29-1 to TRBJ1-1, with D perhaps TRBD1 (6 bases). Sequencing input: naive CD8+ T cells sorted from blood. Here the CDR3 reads CSVPGHPEAFF. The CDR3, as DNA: TGCAGCGTACCGGGACACCCTGAGGCTTTCTTT.